What follows is one T cell receptor (beta chain) and its context. Germline V lookup: CDR1 SGHRS, CDR2 YFSETQ. V shed 4 bases and J shed 5 bases, with 18 bases lying between them. The CDR3 is 15 amino acids. The data originate from a study of CD8 T cells in Susac syndrome. TCR beta was sequenced from blood CD8+ and CD4+ T cells. The multiple sclerosis control group consisted of treatment-naive patients whose relapsing-remitting disease, which was either stable or active, fulfilled revised McDonald criteria. FACS was used to enrich TEMRA cells, whereas the CD8+ and CD4+ T cells were obtained by negative isolation. cDNA came from approximately 0.5 to 1 ug RNA primed by random hexamers. With immunoSEQ multiplex PCR, TCR beta CDR3 was amplified across 54 Vbeta and 13 Jbeta. Each CDR3 protein is one row after TCRdb ran MiXCR on the immunoSEQ multiplex PCR reads. The sample records about 120,000 distinct CDR3 sequences, 85% to 95% being singletons.

The material sequenced was CD4+ T cells from PBMCs. This receptor was taken from a human donor with multiple sclerosis. The V call is TRBV5-1, the J call TRBJ1-1, with D unclear. DNA of the CDR3: TGCGCCAGCAGCAACACCGAACGACCGGGTACTGAAGCTTTCTTT. It codes for CASSNTERPGTEAFF.